Listed here are 5 T cell receptor beta chains from one sample, sequenced in a study of blood T cell repertoires in COVID-19. Only in-frame clones appear in the TCRdb table, and some are missing; sequencing was by immunoSEQ multiplex PCR. Counted here are approximately 76,000 clones, over 75% occurring once; the ten biggest clones make up around 10%. Material: peripheral blood. These receptors all come from a man over 45 with acute or convalescent COVID-19.

This clone has just a few counts. The chain is built from TRBV5-6 and TRBJ1-4; D remains unclear. Germline CDR1 is SGHDT and CDR2 is YYEEEE. The CDR3 runs to 12 residues. V lost 3 bases and J 7 bases, leaving 7 bases between the germline ends. This chain's CDR3 is CASSSGIEKLFF. The CDR3 DNA follows: TGTGCCAGCAGCTCAGGAATTGAAAAACTGTTTTTT.

This clone turned up a few times. This chain uses TRBV5-4 with TRBJ2-7; D gene ambiguous. V was pared by 1 base and J by 6 bases, with 5 bases between. The germline gives CDR1 SGHNT, CDR2 YYREEE (reference sequence). CDR3 size: 11 residues. DNA for the CDR3: TGTGCCAGCAGCTTGTCCGGCGAGCAGTACTTC. Amino acids: CASSLSGEQYF.

V usage is TRBV5-1 and J usage is TRBJ2-1; 13 nucleotides agree with TRBD2. The CDR3 is 19 residues long. V dropped 5 bases and J dropped 6; count of bases not matched to a gene: 17. The germline gives CDR1 SGHRS, CDR2 YFSETQ. As DNA, the CDR3 is TGCGCCAGCAGTGCGGCGGGAACTAGCGGGGGGGCCTTCTCCAATGAGCAGTTCTTC. Translated: CASSAAGTSGGAFSNEQFF.

This clone was counted once. The chain carries TRBV11-3 and TRBJ1-1; D is uncertain. The V end was cut by 4 bases, the J end by 3 bases, with 15 bases between. CDR1 is SGHNT and CDR2 is YENEEA in the germline V gene. The CDR3 totals 15 residues. This CDR3 is CASSSAGGRDTEAFF. In nucleotides, the CDR3 is TGTGCCAGCAGCTCCGCGGGAGGGCGGGACACTGAAGCTTTCTTT.

The chain recombines TRBV4-3 with TRBJ2-7; D may be TRBD1 (5 bases). The V gene lost 4 bases and the J gene lost 6 bases, with 16 bases spanning the gap. Germline values: CDR1 LGHNA, CDR2 YSLEER. The CDR3 is 14 residues long. The CDR3 loop is CASSLRQGGSEQYF. The CDR3 region has the DNA TGCGCCAGCAGCCTTAGGCAGGGTGGTAGCGAGCAGTACTTC.